This T cell receptor (beta chain) originates from a study of post-analysis software for immune sequencing data. Study-wide context: Courses of disease covered relapsing-remitting, secondary progressive and progressive-relapsing multiple sclerosis.

Points from the study as a whole: Those with multiple sclerosis, the patient group, showed significantly lower normalized Chao1 diversity than controls.

Points on this clonotype: Its target is not known.

cDNA libraries of TCR beta carried unique molecular identifiers. The authors obtained roughly 0.5 million cDNA molecules from about 0.94 to 9.7 million T cells. In TCRdb, the PCR reads were re-called with MiXCR into one record per CDR3 protein. The data hold approximately 690,000 distinct CDR3 sequences, with roughly three fifths observed a single time. Sequencing input: blood. The TCR comes from a girl aged 2 to 9 with multiple sclerosis.

This chain's CDR3 is CARSLDNQETQYF. DNA of the CDR3: TGTGCCAGAAGCCTCGACAATCAAGAGACCCAGTACTTC. The chain has TRBV7-9 and TRBJ2-5; D remains ambiguous. Looked up from germline, CDR1 is SEHNR and CDR2 is FQNEAQ (reference sequence). This CDR3 has 13 amino acids. The V gene lost 9 bases and the J gene lost 2 bases, with 13 bases spanning the gap.